This T cell receptor (beta chain) originates from a study of T cells in women clearing cervical HPV infection. General study points: Associations may precede or follow infection; HPV-specific or memory T cells were not isolated.

Genomic DNA, averaging about 1,200 ng per sample, yielded TCR beta CDR3 via immunoSEQ. Repertoires were generated with immunoSEQ multiplex PCR, while TCRdb's copy carries only in-frame clones and drops some. The specimen's table records some 16,000 clones. A remark on this clone: Its antigen is not known. Coverage ceases 3 residues before the CDR3 finishes, and the germline J gene fills in the end.

The CDR3 runs 14 residues. Germline V gene sequence: CDR1 SGHDN, CDR2 FVKESK. The V end was cut by 5 bases, the J end by 4 bases, with 14 bases between. The origin of this receptor is a woman aged 18 to 75 with a cervical HPV16 infection that either progressed to CIN3+ or cleared (not recorded which). Sequenced: blood buffy coat. The chain couples TRBV14 to TRBJ2-5, with TRBD1 as a possible D gene (6 bases). The CDR3 protein is CASSVQGGGETQYF. Partial CDR3 DNA: TGTGCCAGCAGCGTACAGGGCGGAGGAGAGACC.